This T cell receptor (beta chain) is drawn from a study of blood T cells in healthy people across ages (dated by TCRdb to about 2015). For the wider study: In model experiments, template switching captured roughly one uniquely barcoded TCR beta cDNA molecule for every two T cells. The study measured age-related changes in TCR beta repertoire diversity using deep sequencing normalized with unique cDNA molecular identifiers. The donors were divided into four age groups: young (average about 16 years), middle-aged (under 40), aged (about 56) and long-lived (82). To avoid experimental bias, donors of different ages were randomly spread across the sequencing lanes. For two donors (one aged 18 to 29 and one aged 80 or older), the study analyzed two additional independent replicas of 1 million unique cDNA reads from the same blood draw. Broader findings and caveats from the paper: Compared with the aged group, more naive CD4+ T cells, fewer expanded clones and increased TCR diversity were shown by the long-lived group, suggesting age selection. Total diversity estimates from one million sequenced T cells were considered lower bounds and underestimates. Bulk unsorted PBMC profiling prevented conclusive comparison of naive and antigen-experienced compartments. There was a strong correlation between observed TCR beta diversity and the percentage of naive T cells measured by flow cytometry. Observed TCR beta diversity per million T cells fell roughly linearly with age, and a significant reduction was already apparent by age roughly 40. Donor CMV infection status was unknown, potentially confounding age-related changes in expanded clonotypes.

The CDR3 runs 16 residues from the cysteine to the phenylalanine. The retained sequence is limited to the CDR3, 48 bases, with the frame set at the first base. CDR1 and CDR2 (MNHEY, SMNVEV) derive from the germline V gene (reference sequence). V is clipped by 6 bases and J by 0 bases, and the sequence between their germline boundaries is 12 bases long. There are a few counts of this clonotype. The specificity of this receptor is unknown. The sample holds no much larger clone one base away, and base qualities are not on file. The approximately 39 donors, aged 6 to 90 years, were systemically healthy Caucasian individuals from Russia. Each donor gave around 9.5 milliliters of peripheral blood, collected into EDTA-treated Vacutainer tubes. PBMCs were isolated by Ficoll-Paque density-gradient centrifugation, with at least 6.5 million obtained per sample. Trizol reagent was used to extract total RNA from PBMCs, with at least 5 micrograms per sample. The percentages of naive CD45RAhigh/CD27high T cells were determined by flow cytometry on a PBMC aliquot from every donor.

The library came from 5' RACE. Sequenced on an Illumina HiSeq 2500. A second PCR of roughly 7 to 12 cycles was run with a J-beta primer mix and a sample-barcoded 5' primer. A template-switch 5' adaptor carrying 12 random nucleotides introduced a unique molecular identifier onto each TCR beta cDNA molecule. Each sample yielded at least 3 million CDR3-containing paired-end reads. The Mint cDNA synthesis kit, primed by a TRBC-specific oligonucleotide, was used to synthesize first-strand cDNA from all RNA. Following uracil-DNA glycosylase treatment, a first 18-cycle PCR with universal primers M1SS and BC2_uni_R was performed on all cDNA. As for the original processing: Each sample was normalized by randomly selecting 1 million high-quality reads, each carrying a distinct molecular identifier. Instead of being binned into consensus sequences, reads that shared molecular identifiers were thrown out. MiTCR, run with a Q25 quality threshold and the strictest error-elimination algorithm, handled CDR3 identification, clonotype clustering and error correction. Lower-bound total TCR beta diversity was estimated with a nonparametric unseen species model using Euler transformation. Through fastp at Q25 and MiXCR, TCRdb rebuilt clones from the public reads, retaining in-frame beta chains. Duplicate CDR3 protein sequences are folded into a single record with the most common DNA and genes. V and J calls and clone size were set by TCRdb, not the authors. In all, the sample holds roughly 830,000 distinct CDR3 sequences, and about 62% of those were seen once. The ten largest account for about a quarter of the sample.

In this chain, TRBV27 is recombined with TRBJ2-6; the D segment could be TRBD1, given 6 matching bases. The clonotype was recovered from a man younger than 40 in good health. Sequenced input: blood. CDR3 reads: CASRSKGGSGANVLTF. DNA sequence: TGTGCCAGCAGATCCAAAGGGGGCTCTGGGGCCAACGTCCTGACTTTC.